A single TCR beta chain is shown here with its context. The data originate from a study of blood T cell repertoires in COVID-19. On the study more broadly: Sites in the United States, Italy and Spain provided acute and convalescent COVID-19 samples. The cDNA or gDNA used as material had been derived from T cells, B-cell-depleted T cells, or PBMCs.

Germline V lookup: CDR1 LGHNA, CDR2 YSLEER. The V end was cut by 4 bases, the J end by 7 bases, with 16 bases between. The CDR3 loop spans 15 amino acids. Study processing details: Reference gene primers were amplified, and this amplification served to estimate nucleated cell counts. Assay: immunoSEQ multiplex PCR; the TCRdb copy retains only in-frame clones and omits some. The D gene and trimming were derived from the DNA, and the V and J assignments and clone size from that table. The sample records approximately 31,000 clones, approximately 90% being singletons. The sequenced material came from peripheral blood. The J gene is TRBJ1-4, the V gene TRBV4-3; perhaps TRBD1 as D (5 bases). This TCR came from a human donor with active COVID-19. The donor label of this sample is uncertain. CDR3 region: CASSRLTGAVEKLFF. CDR3 DNA sequence: TGCGCCAGCAGCCGCCTAACAGGTGCCGTTGAAAAACTGTTTTTT.